This record covers a single T cell receptor (beta chain). What it binds is not known. Each CDR3 protein is one row after TCRdb ran MiXCR on the 5' RACE reads. Counted here are approximately 400,000 distinct CDR3 sequences, 18% occurring once; the ten biggest clones make up roughly 21%. Germline V gives CDR1 KGHSH, CDR2 LQKENI. Trimming cost V 9 bases and J 1 base, with 9 bases left between them. The CDR3 is made up of 12 amino acids. This entry belongs to a study of T-cell memory formation after mild COVID-19. General study results and limits: The study found balanced CD4/CD8 in clones contracting day 15 to 85 and a CD4+ lean in later expanders. Some SARS-CoV-2-responding clones were already detected in memory before infection. Most CD4+ clones that shrank were in CM and EM, while CD8+ ones turned up in EMRA.

V and J are TRBV18 and TRBJ1-1, with D uncertain. The origin of this receptor is a young man who had mild COVID-19 (a few samples of this study predate the infection). Cell type and time point are not known. Sequenced: PBMCs or a T cell subset sorted from them (not recorded which). The CDR3 nucleotides are TGTGCCAGTGGATGGGAGAACACTGAAGCTTTCTTT. It codes for CASGWENTEAFF.